This T cell receptor (beta chain) derives from a study of blood T cell repertoires in COVID-19. Study-level information: Acute and convalescent COVID-19 specimens originated in the United States, Italy and Spain.

The table came from immunoSEQ multiplex PCR; TCRdb's copy has only in-frame clones and leaves some out. The table lists about 310,000 clones, around 87% of them singletons. This TCR was sampled from a woman between 45 and 60 years old who had recovered from COVID-19. Material: peripheral blood.

The CDR3: CASRIQDYEQYF. The CDR3 bases are TGTGCCAGCAGGATACAGGACTACGAGCAGTACTTC. The chain links TRBV28 to TRBJ2-7, with D tentatively TRBD1 (5 bases). This CDR3 has 12 amino acids. Germline loops: CDR1 MDHEN, CDR2 SYDVKM. The germline V and J ends were trimmed by 6 bases and 3 bases, with 9 bases remaining between them. The whole variable domain, remainder taken from reference TRBV28 and TRBJ2-7, is DVKVTQSSRYLVKRTGEKVFLECVQDMDHENMFWYRQDPGLGLRLIYFSYDVKMKEKGDIPEGYSVSREKKERFSLILESASTNQTSMYLCASRIQDYEQYFGPGTRLTVT.